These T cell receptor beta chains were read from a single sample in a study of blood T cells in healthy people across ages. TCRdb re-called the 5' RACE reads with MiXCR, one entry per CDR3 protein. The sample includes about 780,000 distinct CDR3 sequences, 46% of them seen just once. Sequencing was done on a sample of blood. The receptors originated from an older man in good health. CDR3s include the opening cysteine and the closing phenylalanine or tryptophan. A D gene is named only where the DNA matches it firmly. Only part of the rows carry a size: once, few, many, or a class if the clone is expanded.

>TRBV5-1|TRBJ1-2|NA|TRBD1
CASSLVQGADSGYTF
TGCGCCAGCAGCTTGGTCCAGGGGGCGGACTCTGGCTACACCTTC
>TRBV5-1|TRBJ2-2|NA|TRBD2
CASSGGAGKNTGELFF
TGCGCCAGCAGCGGGGGAGCGGGGAAGAACACCGGGGAGCTGTTTTTT
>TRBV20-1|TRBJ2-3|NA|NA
CSKRSSGFSTDTQYF
TGCAGTAAGAGATCCTCAGGGTTTAGCACAGATACGCAGTATTTT
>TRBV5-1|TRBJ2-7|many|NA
CASSSEGNYEQYF
TGCGCCAGCAGCTCAGAAGGGAATTACGAGCAGTACTTC
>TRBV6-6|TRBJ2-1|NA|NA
CASNRGYNEQFF
TGTGCCAGCAACCGCGGATACAATGAGCAGTTCTTC
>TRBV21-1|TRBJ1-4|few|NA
CASSKVRGGNEKLFF
TGTGCCAGCAGCAAAGTCAGGGGAGGGAATGAAAAACTGTTTTTT
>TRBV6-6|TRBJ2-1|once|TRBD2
CASSYLIYSGRAREQFF
TGTGCCAGCAGTTATTTGATCTACAGCGGGAGGGCCCGTGAGCAGTTCTTC
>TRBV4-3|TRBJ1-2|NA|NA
CASSQSLKQKNYGYTF
TGCGCCAGCAGCCAATCCTTGAAGCAGAAAAACTATGGCTACACCTTC
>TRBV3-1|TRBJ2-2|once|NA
CASRDSVIGGLFF
TGTGCCAGCAGAGACTCGGTTATCGGGGGGCTGTTTTTT
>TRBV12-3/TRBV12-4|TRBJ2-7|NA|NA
CASTPWEGSRDEQYF
TGTGCCAGCACCCCTTGGGAAGGGAGTCGGGATGAGCAGTACTTC
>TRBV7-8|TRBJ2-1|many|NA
CASSLSTVASLEQFF
TGTGCCAGCAGCTTAAGTACGGTGGCATCCTTGGAGCAGTTCTTC
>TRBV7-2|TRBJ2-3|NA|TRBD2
CASSKGLAGDAQYF
TGTGCCAGCAGCAAGGGACTAGCAGGGGATGCGCAGTATTTT
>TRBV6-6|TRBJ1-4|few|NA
CASSHRGEGEKLFF
TGTGCCAGCAGCCACCGGGGGGAGGGTGAAAAACTGTTTTTT
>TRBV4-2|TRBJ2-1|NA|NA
CASSQVGGEAPEQFF
TGTGCCAGCAGCCAAGTTGGCGGGGAGGCCCCTGAGCAGTTCTTC
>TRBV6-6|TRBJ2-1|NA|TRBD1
CASSYADRLDEQFF
TGTGCCAGCAGTTACGCGGACAGGTTGGATGAGCAGTTCTTC
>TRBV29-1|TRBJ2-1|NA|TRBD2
CSVEFWLAGVRTLNEQFF
TGCAGCGTTGAATTTTGGCTAGCGGGAGTTCGGACCCTCAATGAGCAGTTCTTC
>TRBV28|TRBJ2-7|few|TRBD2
CASSDHGLAGVGNEQYF
TGTGCCAGCAGTGACCACGGACTAGCGGGAGTTGGGAATGAGCAGTACTTC
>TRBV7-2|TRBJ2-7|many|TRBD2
CASSLAGDYEQYF
TGTGCCAGCAGTCTAGCGGGAGACTACGAGCAGTACTTC
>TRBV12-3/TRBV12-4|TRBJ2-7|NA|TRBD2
CASISSGVNEQYF
TGTGCCAGCATCTCAAGCGGGGTGAACGAGCAGTACTTC
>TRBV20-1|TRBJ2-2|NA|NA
CSARPSRRAVTGELFF
TGCAGTGCTAGACCAAGCAGGAGGGCGGTCACCGGGGAGCTGTTTTTT
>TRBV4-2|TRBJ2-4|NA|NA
CASSQSFQAKNIQYF
TGTGCCAGCAGCCAGAGTTTTCAAGCCAAAAACATTCAGTACTTC
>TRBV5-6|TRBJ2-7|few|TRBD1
CASSLLIGQVTYEQYF
TGTGCCAGCAGCTTGCTCATAGGACAGGTAACCTACGAGCAGTACTTC
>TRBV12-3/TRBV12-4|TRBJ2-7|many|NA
CASSPNWSYEQYF
TGTGCCAGCAGTCCTAACTGGAGCTACGAGCAGTACTTC
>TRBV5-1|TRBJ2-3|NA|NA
CASSSASRGTDTQYF
TGCGCCAGCAGCTCCGCTTCACGAGGCACAGATACGCAGTATTTT
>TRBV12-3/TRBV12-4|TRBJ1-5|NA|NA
CASNLGGDYQPQHF
TGTGCCAGCAACTTAGGGGGGGATTATCAGCCCCAGCATTTT
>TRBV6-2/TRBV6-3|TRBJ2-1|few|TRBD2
CASSHLFRTSGSRDEQFF
TGTGCCAGCAGTCACCTTTTTAGGACTAGCGGGAGTAGGGATGAGCAGTTCTTC
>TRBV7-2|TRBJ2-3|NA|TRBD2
CASRLTSGRPDTQYF
TGTGCCAGCCGCCTTACTAGCGGGAGGCCCGATACGCAGTATTTT
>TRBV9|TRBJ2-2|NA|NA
CASSVAGGELFF
TGTGCCAGCAGCGTAGCTGGCGGGGAGCTGTTTTTT
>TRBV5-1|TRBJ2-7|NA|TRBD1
CASSAGTVYDEQYF
TGCGCCAGCAGCGCCGGGACAGTGTACGATGAGCAGTACTTC
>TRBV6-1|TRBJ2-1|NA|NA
CASSYARARRETQFF
TGTGCCAGCAGCTACGCGCGGGCCCGGCGAGAGACCCAGTTCTTC
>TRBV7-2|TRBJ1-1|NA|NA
CASSLGRRTEAFF
TGTGCCAGCAGCTTAGGCAGGCGTACTGAAGCTTTCTTT
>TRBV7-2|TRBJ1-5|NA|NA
CASSPGPGHQPQHF
TGTGCCAGCAGCCCGGGTCCGGGCCATCAGCCCCAGCATTTT
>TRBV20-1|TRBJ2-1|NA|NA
CSAGGMSYNEQFF
TGCAGTGCGGGCGGGATGTCCTACAATGAGCAGTTCTTC
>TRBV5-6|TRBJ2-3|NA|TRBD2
CASSTGLAGGTSTDTQYF
TGTGCCAGCAGCACGGGACTAGCGGGAGGAACTAGCACAGATACGCAGTATTTT
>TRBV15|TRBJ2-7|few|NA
CATSVEGYEQYF
TGTGCCACCAGCGTTGAGGGATACGAGCAGTACTTC
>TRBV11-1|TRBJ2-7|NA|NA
CASSPPRGARGAQYF
TGTGCCAGCAGCCCTCCCCGCGGGGCGCGGGGTGCCCAGTACTTC
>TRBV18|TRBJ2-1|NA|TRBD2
CASSRDSGEQEEQFF
TGTGCCAGCTCACGCGATAGCGGGGAGCAAGAGGAGCAGTTCTTC
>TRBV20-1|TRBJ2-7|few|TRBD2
CSAAGGTSASPHEQYF
TGCAGTGCGGCGGGCGGGACTAGCGCGAGTCCACACGAGCAGTACTTC
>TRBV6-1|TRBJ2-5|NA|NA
CASSERGRGSPETQYF
TGTGCCAGCAGTGAGCGCGGCAGGGGAAGTCCGGAGACCCAGTACTTC
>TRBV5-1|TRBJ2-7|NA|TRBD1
CASSPVTGGYEQYF
TGCGCCAGCAGCCCCGTCACAGGGGGCTACGAGCAGTACTTC
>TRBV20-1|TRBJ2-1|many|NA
CSALVTGDNEQFF
TGCAGTGCACTTGTGACTGGAGACAATGAGCAGTTCTTC
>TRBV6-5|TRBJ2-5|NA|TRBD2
CASVGGSQETQYF
TGTGCCAGCGTGGGGGGGTCGCAAGAGACCCAGTACTTC
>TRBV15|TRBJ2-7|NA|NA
CATSRWTVYEQYF
TGTGCCACCAGCAGGTGGACAGTTTACGAGCAGTACTTC
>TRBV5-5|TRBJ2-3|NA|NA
CASRREMTDTQYF
TGTGCCAGCAGGAGGGAGATGACAGATACGCAGTATTTT
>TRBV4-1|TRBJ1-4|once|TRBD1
CASSPAGGLGKLFF
TGCGCCAGCAGCCCCGCAGGGGGACTTGGAAAACTGTTTTTT
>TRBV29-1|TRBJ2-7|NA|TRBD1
CSVNAGTGSYEQYF
TGCAGCGTTAACGCCGGGACAGGGAGCTACGAGCAGTACTTC
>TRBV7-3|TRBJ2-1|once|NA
CASSLSVYNEQFF
TGTGCCAGCAGCCTATCAGTTTACAATGAGCAGTTCTTC
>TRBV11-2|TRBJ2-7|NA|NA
CASSLDRFTGYSYEQYF
TGTGCCAGCAGCTTAGACCGATTCACAGGATACTCCTACGAGCAGTACTTC
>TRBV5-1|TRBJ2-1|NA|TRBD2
CASSLVVGTTLTEQFF
TGCGCCAGCAGCTTGGTGGTCGGGACTACCCTCACTGAGCAGTTCTTC
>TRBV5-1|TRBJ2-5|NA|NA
CAGSGGQGGQETQYF
TGCGCCGGCAGCGGAGGGCAGGGGGGCCAAGAGACCCAGTACTTC
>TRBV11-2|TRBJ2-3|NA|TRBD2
CASSVPLLAGSSTGTQYF
TGTGCCAGCAGCGTGCCGTTACTAGCGGGGTCTAGCACAGGTACGCAGTATTTT
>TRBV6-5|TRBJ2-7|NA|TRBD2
CASSLFAGVSYEQYF
TGTGCCAGCAGCCTCTTTGCGGGAGTGTCCTACGAGCAGTACTTC
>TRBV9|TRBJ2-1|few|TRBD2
CASSVEGRENNEQFF
TGTGCCAGCAGCGTAGAGGGGCGGGAGAACAATGAGCAGTTCTTC